This T cell receptor beta chain originates from a study of T-cell reconstitution after alpha-beta-depleted transplantation in children (dated by TCRdb to about 2016). For context, the study as a whole: T-cell immune reconstitution after TCRalphabeta/CD19-depleted allogeneic hematopoietic cell transplantation in children was quantitatively tracked in the study by means of TCR repertoire profiling. The study at large found these results: Over the following months the frequencies of hyperexpanded clones went down, and after one year T-cell counts and TCRbeta diversity were mostly credited to newly produced T cells. About two months after transplant, the apparently early recovery of alphabetaT-cell counts reportedly depended on just several hundred clones that had expanded rapidly and came from non-depleted graft cells. In some patients, high TCRbeta diversity at day 60 was attributed to recipient T cells and intrathymic progenitors that had survived conditioning.

Many counts were recorded for this clonotype. No cognate antigen has been identified for it. Per-base qualities were not stored, and no clone one base away is much larger. V is cut by 6 bases and J by 1 base, and the space between the germline ends is 13 bases. Sequences MDHEN (CDR1) and SYDVKM (CDR2) are obtained from the germline V gene. From the cysteine up to the phenylalanine, the CDR3 has a length of 14 residues. Left in the record is the CDR3 DNA by itself, 42 bases read in frame from the first base. The library was obtained by PCR. Sequencing instrument: Illumina HiSeq 2500. Molecular barcoding was employed in the preparation of TCR libraries, with unique molecular identifiers being used to normalize TCRbeta repertoire quantification. In-frame beta chains were kept once TCRdb had trimmed the public reads at Q25 with fastp and called clones with MiXCR. One record per CDR3 amino acid sequence lists the most common genes and DNA. Here the sample has 500,000 to 750,000 distinct CDR3 sequences; roughly 13% occur a single time. Jointly, the top ten make up around 2.2% of the sample.

This specimen's treatment or condition label, per the study, means: allogeneic hematopoietic cell transplantation with graft depleted of TCRalphabeta T cells and CD19 B cells. The children who served as transplant recipients had been given grafts of TCRalphabeta/CD19-depleted allogeneic hematopoietic cells. Sequencing was performed on PBMCs, mostly from graft donor cells, taken 360 days after TCRalphabeta/CD19-depleted stem cell transplant. The chain links TRBV28 with TRBJ2-7; too little of a D gene remains to name it. The receptor was derived from a male patient younger than 18 who had a stem cell transplant for acute myeloid leukemia, so the T cells may come from the graft donor. Here the CDR3 is given as CASSFIVGSYEQYF. The nucleotide sequence is TGTGCCAGCAGCTTTATAGTGGGGTCCTACGAGCAGTACTTC. Reference TRBV28 and TRBJ2-7 genes cover what lies past the CDR3, so the full variable domain is DVKVTQSSRYLVKRTGEKVFLECVQDMDHENMFWYRQDPGLGLRLIYFSYDVKMKEKGDIPEGYSVSREKKERFSLILESASTNQTSMYLCASSFIVGSYEQYFGPGTRLTVT.